This is a list of T cell receptor beta chains from one sample in a study of shared clonotypes between healthy human individuals. Only in-frame clones appear in the TCRdb table, and some are missing; sequencing was by immunoSEQ multiplex PCR. The repertoire holds approximately 2.5 million clones, with over 85% as singletons. Sequencing input: naive CD4+ T cells from PBMCs. All receptors come from a man in his late teens or twenties in good health. Some clones in this sample may be carry-over from other donors' samples. Each CDR3 is given with its conserved first and last residue. A D gene is named only where the DNA matches it firmly.

len | d_gene | j_gene | v_gene | CDR3aa
15 | TRBD1 | TRBJ2-3 | TRBV5-1 | CASSLRDSGTDTQYF
15 | - | TRBJ2-7 | TRBV7-2 | CASSLVHLGGYEQYF
16 | - | TRBJ1-5 | TRBV2 | CASSGSGGQAVQPQHF
15 | TRBD1 | TRBJ2-2 | TRBV6-1 | CASSELDRDTGELFF
15 | TRBD2 | TRBJ2-1 | TRBV5-4 | CASSAGTSGYNEQFF
15 | TRBD2 | TRBJ2-3 | TRBV2 | CASSRDYYSTDTQYF
14 | - | TRBJ1-1 | TRBV30 | CAWSGDAAYTEAFF
12 | - | TRBJ2-5 | TRBV28 | CASRPFQETQYF
15 | - | TRBJ2-7 | TRBV2 | CASSEARGGSLEQYF
16 | - | TRBJ2-7 | TRBV27 | CASSLSPWTPNYEQYF
17 | TRBD2 | TRBJ2-1 | TRBV11-2 | CASSFLRGGSSYNEQFF
13 | - | TRBJ2-7 | TRBV6-6 | CASSKEDSYEQYF